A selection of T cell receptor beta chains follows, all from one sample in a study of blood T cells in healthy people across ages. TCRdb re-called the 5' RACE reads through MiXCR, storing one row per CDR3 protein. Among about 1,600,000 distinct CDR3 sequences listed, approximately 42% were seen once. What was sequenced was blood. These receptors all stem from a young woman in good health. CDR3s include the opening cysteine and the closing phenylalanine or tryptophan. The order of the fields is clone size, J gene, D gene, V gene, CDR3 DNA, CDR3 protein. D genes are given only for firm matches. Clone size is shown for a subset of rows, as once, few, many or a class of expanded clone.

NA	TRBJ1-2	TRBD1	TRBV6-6	TGTGCCAGCAGATCTCGACAGGGGGCTCGTGGCTACACCTTC	CASRSRQGARGYTF
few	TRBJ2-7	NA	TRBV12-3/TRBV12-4	TGTGCCAGCAGCAACCGGGACATCCGTTCCTACGAGCAGTACTTC	CASSNRDIRSYEQYF
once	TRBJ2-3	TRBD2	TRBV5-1	TGCACCAGCAGCTTAGCGGGGGATGGGAGTACGCAGTATTTT	CTSSLAGDGSTQYF
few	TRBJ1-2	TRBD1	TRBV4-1	TGCGCCAGCAGCCAAGAGGGGGGACAGACTAACTATGGCTACACCTTC	CASSQEGGQTNYGYTF
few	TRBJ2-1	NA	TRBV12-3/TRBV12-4	TGTGCCAGCAGGCCCGACCTCTTTTGGGATGAGCAGTTCTTC	CASRPDLFWDEQFF
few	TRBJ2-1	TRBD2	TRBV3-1	TGTGCCAGCAGCCTTCGACTAGCGGGGGGTTTAGAGCAGTTCTTC	CASSLRLAGGLEQFF
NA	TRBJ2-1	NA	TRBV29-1	TGCAGCGCCCAGGCGTACAGGGTGGACAATGAGCAGTTCTTC	CSAQAYRVDNEQFF
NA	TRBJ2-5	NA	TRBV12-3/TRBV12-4	TGTGCCAGCAGTTACGAACAGACCCAGTACTTC	CASSYEQTQYF
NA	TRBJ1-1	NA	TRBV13	TGTGCCAGCAGCGACAGCGAGGGGCCTGAAGCTTTCTTT	CASSDSEGPEAFF
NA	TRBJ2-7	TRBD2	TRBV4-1	TGCGCCAGCAGCCAAGGGGCTAGCGGGACCTACGAGCAGTACTTC	CASSQGASGTYEQYF
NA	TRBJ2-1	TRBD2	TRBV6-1	TGTGCCAGCACAGCGGGAGCGCGCAATGAGCAGTTCTTC	CASTAGARNEQFF
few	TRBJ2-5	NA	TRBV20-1	TGCAGTGCTGCCACGCAGGGGACGCAGACCCAGTACTTC	CSAATQGTQTQYF
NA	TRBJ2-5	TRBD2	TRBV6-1	TGTGCCAGCAGTGTACTAGCGGGAGTGATGAATGAGCAGTACTTC	CASSVLAGVMNEQYF
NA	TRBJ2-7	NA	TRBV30	TGTGCCTGGAGACTTCGAGACTATAACTACGAGCAGTACTTC	CAWRLRDYNYEQYF
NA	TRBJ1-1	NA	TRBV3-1	TGTGCCAGCAGCCAAGAGGCCTCGAACACTGAAGCTTTCTTT	CASSQEASNTEAFF
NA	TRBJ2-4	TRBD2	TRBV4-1	TGCGCCAGCAGCCAAGACTTAGGCGGGGGTAAAAACATTCAGTACTTC	CASSQDLGGGKNIQYF
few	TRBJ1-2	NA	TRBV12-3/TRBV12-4	TGTGCCAGCAGTTTAGACGCAGGGTTGGGCTACACCTTC	CASSLDAGLGYTF
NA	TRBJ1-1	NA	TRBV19	TGTGCCAGTCAGGGGAGTACTGAAGCTTTCTTT	CASQGSTEAFF
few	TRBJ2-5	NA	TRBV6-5	TGTGCCAGCGGAGGACCGGGGAAAGAGACCCAGTACTTC	CASGGPGKETQYF
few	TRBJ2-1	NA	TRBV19	TGTGCCAGTAGTATAGTCCCGAACAATGAGCAGTTCTTC	CASSIVPNNEQFF
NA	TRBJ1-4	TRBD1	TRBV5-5	TGTGCCAGCAGCTTGTGGGTAGACAGGGAGGCGCTGTTTTTT	CASSLWVDREALFF
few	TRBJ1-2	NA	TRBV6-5	TGTGCCAGCAGAAAGCCCAATAACTATGGCTACACCTTC	CASRKPNNYGYTF
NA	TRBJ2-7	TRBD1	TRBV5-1	TGCGCCAGCGGCCCGGGACAGAGATACGAGCAGTACTTC	CASGPGQRYEQYF
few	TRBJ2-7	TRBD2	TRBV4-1	TGCGCCAGCAGGCAACTAGCGGGGCCCTACGAGCAGTACTTC	CASRQLAGPYEQYF
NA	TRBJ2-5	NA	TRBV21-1	TGTGCCAGCGGGATCGGACTAGCGGGAGACCAAGAGACCCAGTACTTC	CASGIGLAGDQETQYF
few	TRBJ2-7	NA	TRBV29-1	TGCAGCGCTCAGGGGTCCGCCTACGAGCAGTACTTC	CSAQGSAYEQYF
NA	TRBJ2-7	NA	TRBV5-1	TGCGCCAGCAGCCGAGACGGGACAACCTCCTACAATGAGCAGTACTTC	CASSRDGTTSYNEQYF
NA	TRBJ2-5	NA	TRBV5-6	TGTGCCAGCAGCTCCCCCCGGGATGGGGAGACCCAGTACTTC	CASSSPRDGETQYF
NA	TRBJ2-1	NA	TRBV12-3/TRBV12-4	TGTGCCAGCAAGGCGTACAATGAGCGGTTCTTC	CASKAYNERFF
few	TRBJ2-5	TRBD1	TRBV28	TGTGCCGGTCGACGAGGGGGCTCGGAGACCCAGTACTTC	CAGRRGGSETQYF
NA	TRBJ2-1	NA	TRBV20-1	TGCAGTCCGCGACTAGTAGGCGTCAATGAGCAGTTCTTC	CSPRLVGVNEQFF
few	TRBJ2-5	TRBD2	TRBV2	TGTGCCAGCGACCCCCGGGGAAGCGGGGAAGAGACCCAGTACTTC	CASDPRGSGEETQYF
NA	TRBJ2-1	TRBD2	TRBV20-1	TGCAGTGCTGGAGACGGGACTAGCGGGAGCTATGAGCAGTTCTTC	CSAGDGTSGSYEQFF
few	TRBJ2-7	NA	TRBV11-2	TGTGCCAGCAGCTTCCCCCGGGCGGGGAAGGATTCCTACGAGCAGTACTTC	CASSFPRAGKDSYEQYF
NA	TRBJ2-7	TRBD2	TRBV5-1	TGCGCCAGCAGCTTGGGGGACTGGACTAGCGGGAGGGGAGAAAACTACGAGCAGTACTTC	CASSLGDWTSGRGENYEQYF
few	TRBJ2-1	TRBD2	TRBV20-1	TGCAGTGCTAGTGACTCTAGCGGGAGGCCCAATGAGCAGTTCTTC	CSASDSSGRPNEQFF
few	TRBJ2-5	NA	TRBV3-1	TGTGCCAGCACCAAGTATCGAGAGACCCAGTACTTC	CASTKYRETQYF
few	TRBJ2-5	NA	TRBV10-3	TGTGCCATCAACTCCGGGGCAGTAGAGACCCAGTACTTC	CAINSGAVETQYF
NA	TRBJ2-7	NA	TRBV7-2	TGTGCCAGCAGCGTCGCCTCCGACGAGCAGTACTTC	CASSVASDEQYF
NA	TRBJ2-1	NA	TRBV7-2	TGTGCCAGCAGCTTATCGCGGGGCATGAATGAGCAGTTCTTC	CASSLSRGMNEQFF
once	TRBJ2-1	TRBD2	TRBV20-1	TGCAGTGCTAGGGCCCTAGCGGACAATGTGCAGTTCTTC	CSARALADNVQFF
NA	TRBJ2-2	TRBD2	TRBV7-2	TGTGCCAGCAGCGGGACTAGCGGGGGGACCGGGGAGCTGTTTTTT	CASSGTSGGTGELFF
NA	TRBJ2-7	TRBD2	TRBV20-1	TGCAGTGATAGTTGGGGGAGGGCCTTTAACAATGAGCAGTACTTC	CSDSWGRAFNNEQYF
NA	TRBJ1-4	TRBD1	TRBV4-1	TGCGCCAGCAGCCAAACCCGGGACAGGATGGCTAATGAAAAACTGTTTTTT	CASSQTRDRMANEKLFF
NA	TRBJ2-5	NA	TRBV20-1	TGCAGTGCTAGAGAGTGGTCTAGCGAAGAGACCCAGTACTTC	CSAREWSSEETQYF
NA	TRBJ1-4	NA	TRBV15	TGTGCCACCAGCAGAGTAGGAGGGCAGGGGAATGAAAAACTGTTTTTT	CATSRVGGQGNEKLFF
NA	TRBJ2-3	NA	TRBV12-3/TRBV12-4	TGTGCCAGCACGAGGGGGACTGAGGATACGCAGTATTTT	CASTRGTEDTQYF
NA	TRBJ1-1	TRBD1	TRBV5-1	TGCGCCAGCAGCCCCGGACAGGGGCAGATGGACACTGAAGCTTTCTTT	CASSPGQGQMDTEAFF
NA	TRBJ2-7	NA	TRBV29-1	TGCAGCGTTGAAGGCGGGGAACGACCCTACGAGCAGTACTTC	CSVEGGERPYEQYF
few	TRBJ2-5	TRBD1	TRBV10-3	TGTGCCACTAAGTCCGGGACAGGGGTTCCAGAGACCCAGTACTTC	CATKSGTGVPETQYF
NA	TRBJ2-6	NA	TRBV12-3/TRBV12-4	TGTGCCAGCAGTTTTCGGGATGGAGGGGCCAACGTCCTGACTTTC	CASSFRDGGANVLTF
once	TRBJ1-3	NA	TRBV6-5	TGTGCCAGCAGTTTACGCCTTCCGGGAACCCGAAACACCATATATTTT	CASSLRLPGTRNTIYF
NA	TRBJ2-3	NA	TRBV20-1	TGCAGTGTGGCACGGGCGCAGGATACGCAGTATTTT	CSVARAQDTQYF
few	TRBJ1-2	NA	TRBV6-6	TGTGCCAGCACCCGTCTGGAGGGTGCGACATATGGCTACACCTTC	CASTRLEGATYGYTF
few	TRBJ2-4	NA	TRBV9	TGTGCCAGCAGCGGAGACGGTGAGCAGTACTTC	CASSGDGEQYF